The sequence of this T cell receptor (beta chain) was determined in a study of T-cell memory formation after mild COVID-19. General observations from the study: Certain responding clones were present in pre-infection memory, suggesting participation of cross-reactive memory. The study found balanced CD4/CD8 in clones contracting day 15 to 85 and a CD4+ lean in later expanders.

Germline V CDR1 and CDR2: DFQATT, SNEGSKA (reference sequence). CDR3 length equals 13 residues. J lost 4 bases, V lost 5 bases, and 3 bases had no gene match. On this clonotype itself: The target antigen is unknown.

Each CDR3 protein gets one entry after TCRdb re-called the 5' RACE reads with MiXCR. The sample has roughly 280,000 distinct CDR3 sequences, 15% to 20% seen once. The sequencing input was PBMCs or a T cell subset sorted from them (not recorded which). The clonotype originates from a man between 18 and 35 years old who had mild COVID-19 (a few samples of this study predate the infection). Cell type and time point are not known. This chain uses TRBV20-1 with TRBJ2-7, with 12 bases aligning to TRBD2. CDR3 sequence reads: CSAHGTSGYEQYF. CDR3 bases: TGCAGTGCTCACGGGACTAGCGGGTACGAGCAGTACTTC.